These 3 T cell receptor beta chains share one sample of origin, sequenced in a study of post-analysis software for immune sequencing data (dated by TCRdb to the mid-2010s). Broad study findings and their caveats: Significantly higher frequencies in patients than in controls were found for roughly 5 TRBV segments, including TRBV5-6, TRBV5-1 and TRBV20-1.

Antigens for these TCRs are unknown. Libraries were built with PCR. Sequencing relied on an Illumina HiSeq 2500. To reduce PCR and sequencing biases, unique molecular identifiers were incorporated into the TCR beta cDNA libraries. In-frame beta chains were kept once TCRdb had trimmed the public reads at Q25 with fastp and called clones with MiXCR. Rows merge per CDR3 protein into single entries with the most common DNA and genes. In all, the sample holds about 260,000 distinct CDR3 sequences, and 36% of those were seen once. The ten most abundant clones make up 4% to 6% of the sample. The sample taken for sequencing was blood. These receptors all come from a girl aged 5 to 17 with multiple sclerosis.

The CDR3 loop reads CASSYGRSSYNEQFF. CDR3 nucleotide sequence: TGTGCCAGCTCATACGGACGGAGCTCCTACAATGAGCAGTTCTTC. The chain uses TRBV18 and TRBJ2-1; D uncertain. Between the trimmed V and J ends, which lost 5 bases and 0 bases, there was a span of 11 bases. The CDR3 runs to 15 residues. Per germline, CDR1 KGHSH and CDR2 LQKENI.

This clonotype was found many times. The chain recombines TRBV7-9 with TRBJ1-1, with no clear D. Germline lookup yields CDR1 SEHNR and CDR2 FQNEAQ (reference sequence). The CDR3 runs 10 residues. The germline V and J ends were trimmed by 5 bases and 4 bases, with 2 bases remaining between them. CDR3 protein: CASSATEAFF. The CDR3, as DNA: TGTGCCAGCAGCGCCACTGAAGCTTTCTTT.

This clonotype was observed at least ten times. The V call is TRBV5-1, the J call TRBJ2-1; 7 bases map to TRBD2. Germline CDR1 is SGHRS and CDR2 is YFSETQ. CDR3 length: 16 residues. With 1 base clipped from V and 6 bases from J, the junction kept 10 bases outside the gene matches. The chain's CDR3 is CASSLLGGGPVNEQFF. The DNA of the CDR3 is TGCGCCAGCAGCTTGCTCGGGGGAGGGCCGGTCAATGAGCAGTTCTTC.